Listed below are T cell receptor beta chains from one sample, sequenced in a study of Ad26.COV2.S vaccination and SARS-CoV-2 variants. Using immunoSEQ multiplex PCR, the repertoire was profiled, and TCRdb retains in-frame clones only, with some absent. This table holds under 400,000 clones, around 86% found once. This specimen was peripheral blood, taken in a trial of Ad26.COV2.S vaccine versus placebo. The receptors derive from a person aged 18-60 years who received the Ad26.COV2.S COVID-19 vaccine or a placebo. The CDR3 runs from the conserved cysteine through the conserved F or W. A D gene is named only where the DNA matches it firmly. Not all rows give a size; the values are once, few, many and, for expanded clones, a class.

>TRBV7-2|14|NA|TRBJ1-2|TRBD1
CASSWGQGIMRYTF
TGTGCCAGCAGCTGGGGACAGGGAATTATGCGCTACACCTTC
>TRBV29-1|14|NA|TRBJ2-4|TRBD1
CSVGQGAPRNIQYF
TGCAGCGTCGGACAGGGGGCACCACGAAACATTCAGTACTTC
>TRBV18|14|NA|TRBJ1-1|NA
CASTEAMGGAEAFF
TGTGCCAGCACGGAGGCCATGGGGGGAGCTGAAGCTTTCTTT
>TRBV9|14|NA|TRBJ1-1|NA
CASSVVEQNTEAFF
TGTGCCAGCAGCGTAGTAGAACAGAACACTGAAGCTTTCTTT
>TRBV29-1|12|NA|TRBJ2-7|TRBD1
CSVRTGYDEQYF
TGCAGCGTTAGGACAGGGTACGACGAGCAGTACTTC
>TRBV29-1|16|NA|TRBJ2-7|NA
CSVHEAGRGSIYEQYF
TGCAGCGTTCATGAGGCGGGGCGGGGATCCATCTACGAGCAGTACTTC
>TRBV29-1|13|NA|TRBJ1-1|TRBD1
CSVLQDRDTEAFF
TGCAGCGTTCTTCAGGACAGGGACACTGAAGCTTTCTTT
>TRBV7-2|13|NA|TRBJ2-7|NA
CASRSGYSYEQYF
TGTGCCAGCCGATCAGGGTACTCCTACGAGCAGTACTTC
>TRBV14|14|NA|TRBJ2-5|NA
CASSQEFLQETQYF
TGTGCCAGCAGCCAAGAATTCCTGCAAGAGACCCAGTACTTC
>TRBV7-2|16|NA|TRBJ1-6|NA
CASSSPGRRENSPLHF
TGTGCCAGCAGCTCCCCTGGACGGAGGGAGAATTCACCCCTCCACTTT
>TRBV20-1|15|NA|TRBJ2-3|NA
CSASSQDTTWDTQYF
TGCAGTGCTAGTTCCCAGGACACTACATGGGATACGCAGTATTTT
>TRBV12-5|11|NA|TRBJ2-1|NA
CASGFSDEQFF
TGTGCTAGTGGTTTTAGCGATGAGCAGTTCTTC
>TRBV6-1|14|NA|TRBJ1-2|NA
CASSSAGSNYGYTF
TGTGCCAGCAGCTCGGCAGGGAGTAACTATGGCTACACCTTC
>TRBV2|15|few|TRBJ1-4|TRBD1
CATYRGTATNEKLFF
TGTGCCACCTACAGGGGGACGGCAACTAATGAAAAACTGTTTTTT
>TRBV6-5|15|NA|TRBJ2-1|TRBD2
CASKPGLAGKDEQFF
TGTGCCAGCAAGCCGGGACTAGCGGGGAAGGATGAGCAGTTCTTC
>TRBV5-1|11|NA|TRBJ1-1|NA
CASSLSTEAFF
TGCGCCAGCAGCTTGTCCACTGAAGCTTTCTTT
>TRBV4-1|16|NA|TRBJ1-5|NA
CASSQAARGGGQPQHF
TGCGCCAGCAGCCAAGCGGCGAGGGGGGGCGGACAGCCCCAGCATTTT
>TRBV30|11|NA|TRBJ2-7|NA
CAWSRRGEQYF
TGTGCCTGGAGCAGAAGGGGGGAGCAGTACTTC
>TRBV14|15|once|TRBJ1-1|NA
CASSRQTGGAQEAFF
TGTGCCAGCAGCCGCCAAACGGGGGGGGCGCAGGAAGCTTTCTTT
>TRBV6-5|13|NA|TRBJ2-7|TRBD2
CASEASGGVRLDF
TGTGCCAGCGAGGCAAGCGGGGGGGTAAGACTCGACTTC
>TRBV28|19|NA|TRBJ2-3|TRBD1
CASSFSGTAKIRSTDTQYF
TGTGCCAGCAGTTTCTCCGGGACAGCCAAAATCAGAAGCACAGATACGCAGTATTTT
>TRBV7-9|13|NA|TRBJ1-2|NA
CASSLAGRPLETF
TGTGCCAGCAGCTTAGCAGGCAGGCCCTTGGAAACCTTC
>TRBV12-5|15|NA|TRBJ2-3|NA
CASGRSGGRRDTQYF
TGTGCTAGTGGCCGATCGGGGGGCCGGAGAGATACGCAGTATTTT
>TRBV5-1|15|NA|TRBJ2-1|NA
CASSFFTNGVNEQFF
TGCGCCAGCAGCTTTTTTACCAACGGGGTCAATGAGCAGTTCTTC
>TRBV18|15|NA|TRBJ2-3|NA
CASSPQGGLTDTQYF
TGTGCCAGCTCACCACAGGGCGGACTCACAGATACGCAGTATTTT
>TRBV12-3/TRBV12-4|13|once|TRBJ1-2|TRBD1
CASSPGQVYGYTF
TGTGCCAGCAGTCCCGGACAGGTCTATGGCTACACCTTC
>TRBV18|16|NA|TRBJ1-3|TRBD1
CASSPRDRSDGNTIYF
TGTGCCAGCTCACCGAGGGACAGGTCGGATGGAAACACCATATATTTT
>TRBV9|14|NA|TRBJ1-5|NA
CASSVGQGNQPQHF
TGTGCCAGCAGCGTAGGACAGGGCAATCAGCCCCAGCATTTT
>TRBV4-2|14|once|TRBJ1-2|NA
CASSQDHDGGGYTF
TGTGCCAGCAGCCAAGATCACGATGGTGGGGGCTACACCTTC
>TRBV12-3/TRBV12-4|12|NA|TRBJ1-1|NA
CASIRDTTEAFF
TGTGCCAGCATCCGGGACACCACTGAAGCTTTCTTT
>TRBV25-1|14|NA|TRBJ2-4|NA
CASSEVGFKNIQYF
TGTGCCAGCAGTGAAGTTGGGTTCAAAAACATTCAGTACTTC
>TRBV7-3|13|NA|TRBJ2-1|NA
CASSQTSYNEQFF
TGTGCCAGCAGCCAAACTAGTTACAATGAGCAGTTCTTC
>TRBV29-1|15|NA|TRBJ1-1|NA
CSVDAPQMPTTEAFF
TGCAGCGTTGATGCCCCACAGATGCCGACCACTGAAGCTTTCTTT
>TRBV15|13|NA|TRBJ1-2|TRBD1
CAIRGQGGYGYTF
TGTGCCATCCGGGGACAGGGGGGCTATGGCTACACCTTC
>TRBV6-4|14|NA|TRBJ2-3|TRBD1
CASSDSQGADTQYF
TGTGCCAGCAGTGACTCACAGGGGGCAGATACGCAGTATTTT
>TRBV5-4|13|NA|TRBJ1-6|NA
CASTPDYNSPLHF
TGTGCCAGCACGCCGGACTATAATTCACCCCTCCACTTT
>TRBV6-5|15|NA|TRBJ2-6|NA
CASSYRGAGANVLTF
TGTGCCAGCAGTTACAGGGGAGCTGGGGCCAACGTCCTGACTTTC
>TRBV7-9|17|few|TRBJ1-5|TRBD1
CASSLTPRTGYNQPQHF
TGTGCCAGCAGCCTGACCCCGAGGACAGGGTACAATCAGCCCCAGCATTTT
>TRBV15|15|NA|TRBJ1-3|NA
CATSRDRASGNTIYF
TGTGCCACCAGCAGAGATAGGGCCTCTGGAAACACCATATATTTT
>TRBV15|14|NA|TRBJ2-1|NA
CATSRDMVYNEQFF
TGTGCCACCAGCAGAGATATGGTTTACAATGAGCAGTTCTTC
>TRBV30|14|once|TRBJ2-5|TRBD2
CAWSSGGPGETQYF
TGTGCCTGGAGTAGCGGGGGTCCGGGGGAGACCCAGTACTTC
>TRBV7-8|17|NA|TRBJ1-3|NA
CASSLEGGTPSGNTIYF
TGTGCCAGCAGCTTAGAGGGGGGGACCCCCTCTGGAAACACCATATATTTT
>TRBV5-1|14|once|TRBJ1-1|NA
CASSFNGENTEAFF
TGCGCCAGCAGCTTCAACGGTGAGAACACTGAAGCTTTCTTT
>TRBV6-1|11|few|TRBJ1-2|NA
CASSDRVGYTF
TGTGCCAGCAGTGACAGGGTTGGCTACACCTTC